This TCR beta chain derives from a study of read filtering for tumor transcriptome and immune sequencing. In the study overall: By R-ISS, stages I, II and III held around 8, 16 and 7 patients. IR-seq gave about 3.5 to 11 million TCR reads per sample; RNA-seq gave roughly 75 to 1,400.

This clonotype was counted ten times or more. Molecular barcoded adaptors covering alpha/delta and beta/gamma chains were used on 400 to 450 ng RNA. TCRdb recomputed calls from the reads with MiXCR, one row per CDR3 protein. The sample lists around 130,000 distinct CDR3 sequences; roughly 13% were seen once. The CDR3 sequence is 14 residues long. Germline CDR1 SGHAT, CDR2 FQNNGV. Between the trimmed V and J ends, which lost 1 base and 5 bases, there was a span of 9 bases. The J gene is TRBJ1-5, the V gene TRBV11-2; D perhaps matches TRBD1 (5 bases). The TCR originated in a donor at least 40 years old with multiple myeloma. Sample: a population of CD138-negative cells sorted from bone marrow. CDR3 sequence reads: CASSLGVGDQPQHF. CDR3 DNA sequence: TGTGCCAGCAGCTTAGGCGTGGGGGATCAGCCCCAGCATTTT.